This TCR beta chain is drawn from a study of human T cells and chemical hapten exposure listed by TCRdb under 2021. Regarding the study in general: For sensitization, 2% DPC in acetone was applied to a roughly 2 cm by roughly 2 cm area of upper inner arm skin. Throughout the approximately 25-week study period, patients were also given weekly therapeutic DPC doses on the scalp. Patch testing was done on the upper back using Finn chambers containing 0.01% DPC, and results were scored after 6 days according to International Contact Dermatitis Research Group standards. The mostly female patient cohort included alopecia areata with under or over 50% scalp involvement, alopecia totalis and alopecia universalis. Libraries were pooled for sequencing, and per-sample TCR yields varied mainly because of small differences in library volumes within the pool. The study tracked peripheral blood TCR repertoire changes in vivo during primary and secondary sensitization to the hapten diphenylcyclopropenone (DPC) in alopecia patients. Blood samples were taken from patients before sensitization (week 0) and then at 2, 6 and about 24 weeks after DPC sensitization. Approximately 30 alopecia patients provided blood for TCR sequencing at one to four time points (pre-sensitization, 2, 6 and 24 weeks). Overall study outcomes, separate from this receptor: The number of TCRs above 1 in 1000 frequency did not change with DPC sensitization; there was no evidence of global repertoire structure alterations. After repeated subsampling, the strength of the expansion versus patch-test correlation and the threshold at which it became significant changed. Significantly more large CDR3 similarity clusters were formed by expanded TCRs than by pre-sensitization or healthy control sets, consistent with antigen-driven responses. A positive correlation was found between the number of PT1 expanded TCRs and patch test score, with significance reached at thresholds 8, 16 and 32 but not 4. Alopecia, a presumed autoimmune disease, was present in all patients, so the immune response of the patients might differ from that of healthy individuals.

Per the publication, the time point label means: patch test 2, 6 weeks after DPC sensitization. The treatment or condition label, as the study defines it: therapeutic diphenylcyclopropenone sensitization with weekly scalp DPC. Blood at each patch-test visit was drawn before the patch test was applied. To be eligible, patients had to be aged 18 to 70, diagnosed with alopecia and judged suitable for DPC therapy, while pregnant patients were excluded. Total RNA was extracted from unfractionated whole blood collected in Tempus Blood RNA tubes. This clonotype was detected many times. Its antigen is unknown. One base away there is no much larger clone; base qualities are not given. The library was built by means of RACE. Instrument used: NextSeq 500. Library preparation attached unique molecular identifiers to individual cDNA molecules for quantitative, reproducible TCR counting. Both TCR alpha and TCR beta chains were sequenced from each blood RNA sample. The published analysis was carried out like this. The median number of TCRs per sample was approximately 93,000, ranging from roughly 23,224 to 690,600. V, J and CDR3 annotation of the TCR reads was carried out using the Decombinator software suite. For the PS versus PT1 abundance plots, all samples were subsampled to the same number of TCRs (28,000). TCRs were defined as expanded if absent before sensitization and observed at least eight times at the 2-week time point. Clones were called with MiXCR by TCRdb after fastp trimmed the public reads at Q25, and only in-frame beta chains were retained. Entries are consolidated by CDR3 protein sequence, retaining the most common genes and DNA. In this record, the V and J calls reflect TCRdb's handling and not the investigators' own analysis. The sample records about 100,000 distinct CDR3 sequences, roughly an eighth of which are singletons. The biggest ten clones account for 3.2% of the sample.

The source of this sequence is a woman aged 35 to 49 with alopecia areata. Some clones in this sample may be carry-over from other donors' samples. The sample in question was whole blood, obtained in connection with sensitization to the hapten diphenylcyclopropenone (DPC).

This receptor has the CDR3 CASSPPGGQETQYF. The nucleotide sequence reads TGTGCCAGCAGCCCACCGGGCGGTCAAGAGACCCAGTACTTC. The chain is made from TRBV4-2 and TRBJ2-5; too little of a D gene remains to name it. CDR1 and CDR2, per the germline V gene, are LGHNA and YNFKEQ. The CDR3, from cysteine to phenylalanine, totals 14 residues. Only CDR3 DNA remains: 42 bases, in frame from the first base. V loses 4 bases, J loses 2 bases, and the germline ends lie 11 bases apart.